Detailed here is one T cell receptor (beta chain). Its antigen is not identified. cDNA came from roughly 0.5 to 1 ug RNA primed by random hexamers. TCRdb re-called the immunoSEQ multiplex PCR reads through MiXCR, storing one row per CDR3 protein. The data hold some 120,000 distinct CDR3 sequences, with around 94% observed a single time. This sample is drawn from a study of CD8 T cells in Susac syndrome. Study-level findings and limits: There were some 15 Susac-specific public clones in total CD8+ repertoires and several in CD8+ TEMRA repertoires.

Germline V CDR1 and CDR2: DFQATT, SNEGSKA (reference sequence). This CDR3 spans 11 amino acids. Trimming cost V 4 bases and J 3 bases, with 6 bases left between them. The sample taken for sequencing was CD8+ T cells from PBMCs. The clonotype originates from a human donor with Susac syndrome. The rearrangement links TRBV20-1 to TRBJ1-2; no firm D call. CDR3: CSAILDYGYTF. In nucleotides, the CDR3 is TGCAGTGCTATACTAGACTATGGCTACACCTTC.